This T cell receptor (beta chain) derives from a study of T cell repertoires in aging, cancer and after chemotherapy. Across the whole study: Repeat sampling of healthy donors over several months to years showed clear clonal overlap. The full dataset contained several million TCR reads. General study points: Untreated cancer patients had significantly lower blood TCR diversity than age-matched healthy donors. Loss of evenness, beyond lost richness, contributed to age-related TCR diversity decline in cancer patients.

Multiplex touch-down PCR with TRB-A/B primers amplified rearranged V-D-J TRB sequences. TCRdb passed the multiplex PCR reads through MiXCR, listing each CDR3 protein once. The sample has roughly 8,600 distinct CDR3 sequences; around 32% are singletons. The template was genomic DNA from peripheral blood, not RNA. This clonotype was seen a handful of times. Antigen unknown. Sample: blood. The clonotype originates from a human donor in good health.

The CDR3 DNA reads as TGTGCCAGCAGTTCTCGGCAGACCCGTGAGACCCAGTACTTC. Protein: CASSSRQTRETQYF. The V gene is TRBV6-5, the J gene TRBJ2-5; D gene ambiguous. Germline lookup yields CDR1 MNHEY and CDR2 SVGAGI. Trimming pared 4 bases from V and 5 bases from J, leaving 14 bases between. This CDR3 region has 14 residues.